The text below deals with one T cell receptor (beta chain). Antigen: not known. The source of the sample is a study of early T cells in non-severe SARS-CoV-2 infection. Across the study: The study sequenced bulk RNA from unsorted whole blood, with chains unpaired.

Trimming took off 7 bases at V and 4 bases at J, with 16 bases between the two ends. In germline, CDR1 is MNHEY, CDR2 SVGAGI. The CDR3 contains 14 residues. Researchers tagged individual cDNA molecules with unique molecular identifiers. One entry per CDR3 protein, called by TCRdb with MiXCR from the 5' RACE reads. The sample contains some 71,000 distinct CDR3 sequences, over 9.5% of which appear only once. Broader study findings: Missing private and CD4 specificities, VDJdb matching favored anti-spike CD8 responses.

This TCR was sampled from an adult who was a healthcare worker with PCR-confirmed SARS-CoV-2 infection or an uninfected control (not recorded which). The V and J genes are TRBV6-5 and TRBJ1-1; D might be TRBD1 (6 bases). The source material was whole blood. For the CDR3, the DNA is TGTGCCAGCACCGCTGCAGGGGCAGGCACTGAAGCTTTCTTT. It specifies CASTAAGAGTEAFF.